These 19 T cell receptor beta chains were all obtained from the same sample, sequenced in a study of blood T cell repertoires in COVID-19. Clones were read by immunoSEQ multiplex PCR, and TCRdb kept only the in-frame ones, dropping some. The table includes fewer than 65,000 clones, approximately 90% detected once. Sequenced: peripheral blood. Receptors were obtained from a man between 45 and 60 years old with acute or convalescent COVID-19.

This chain links TRBV4-1 with TRBJ2-3, with 11 bases identical to TRBD2. Germline loops: CDR1 MGHRA, CDR2 YSYEKL. The CDR3 is 17 amino acids. The V segment lost 3 bases and the J segment 2 bases; nucleotides outside the gene matches: 7. Here the CDR3 DNA reads TGCGCCAGCAGCCATCCTCCGGGACTAGCGGACACAGATACGCAGTATTTT. This codes for CASSHPPGLADTDTQYF.

The CDR3 spells CATSEFEPGGPRETQYF. The CDR3 DNA follows: TGTGCCACCAGTGAGTTCGAGCCGGGAGGGCCTCGGGAGACCCAGTACTTC. V usage is TRBV24-1 and J usage is TRBJ2-5, with 8 bases lining up with TRBD2. Germline values: CDR1 KGHDR, CDR2 SFDVKD. This CDR3 has 17 residues. V lost 4 bases to trimming and J lost 5 bases; unmatched junction nucleotides: 14.

This clone was counted once. The rearrangement joins TRBV28 to TRBJ2-1; 13 bases align to TRBD2. The V segment lost 7 bases and the J segment 9 bases; nucleotides outside the gene matches: 9. The CDR3 runs 15 residues. Germline-derived CDR1 and CDR2 are MDHEN and SYDVKM. The CDR3 DNA is TGTGCCAGCATGGCAACTAGCGGGAGGGGGGGTGAGCAGTTCTTC. Its protein is CASMATSGRGGEQFF.

The chain is built from TRBV3-1 (or the pseudogene TRBV3-2) and TRBJ2-7, with D tentatively TRBD2 (6 bases). Trimming stripped 0 bases from V and 4 bases from J, with 10 bases between. The CDR3 has 14 residues. Germline-derived CDR1 and CDR2 are LGHDT and YNNKEL (reference sequence). CDR3 region: CASSQDWRVYEQYF. The CDR3 region has the DNA TGTGCCAGCAGCCAAGATTGGAGGGTTTACGAGCAGTACTTC.

The rearrangement joins TRBV24-1 to TRBJ2-1, with 9 bases identical to TRBD2. The CDR3 consists of 16 residues. V gave up 4 bases and J gave up 0 bases; unmatched junction bases: 3. Germline CDR1 and CDR2: KGHDR and SFDVKD. This CDR3 is CATSERGRVSYNEQFF. CDR3 in DNA: TGTGCCACCAGTGAGCGCGGGAGGGTCTCCTACAATGAGCAGTTCTTC.

The chain joins TRBV30 to TRBJ2-1; 7 bases are a match to TRBD2. Germline V gene lookup returns CDR1 GTSNPN and CDR2 SVGIG (reference sequence). Losses at the gene ends were 3 bases for V and 3 bases for J; bases not matched to a gene: 8. The CDR3 loop spans 15 amino acids. The chain's CDR3 is CAWRPGRDYYNEQFF. DNA for the CDR3: TGTGCCTGGAGGCCGGGGCGGGACTACTACAATGAGCAGTTCTTC.

The chain is built from TRBV7-9 and TRBJ2-1; a possible D gene is TRBD1 (7 bases). There are 15 residues in the CDR3. Germline CDR1 is SEHNR and CDR2 is FQNEAQ (reference sequence). Trimming shortened V by 5 bases and J by 3 bases, and 14 bases separated the two germline ends. The DNA of the CDR3 is TGTGCCAGCAGCACTCCAGGGGGGCACTACAATGAGCAGTTCTTC. It yields the protein CASSTPGGHYNEQFF.

CDR3 DNA: TGTGCCAGCAGCTTAGGGGCGGGAGGGAACAATGAGCAGTTCTTC. As protein: CASSLGAGGNNEQFF. The V gene is TRBV7-9, the J gene TRBJ2-1; 9 bases are shared with TRBD2. This CDR3 contains 15 residues. CDR1 is SEHNR and CDR2 is FQNEAQ in the germline V gene (reference sequence). V shed 1 base and J 5 bases; nucleotides not matched to a gene: 3.

J is TRBJ1-4 and V is TRBV10-1; 7 bases line up with TRBD1. This CDR3 comprises 11 residues. CDR1 WNHNN and CDR2 SYGVQD come from the germline V gene (reference sequence). V lost 6 bases and J lost 10; bases outside the gene matches: 2. The CDR3 loop reads CASRNRGKLFF. For the CDR3, the DNA is TGCGCCAGCAGGAACAGGGGAAAACTGTTTTTT.

This chain links TRBV5-1 with TRBJ2-3; 11 nucleotides align to TRBD1. CDR3 length: 13 residues. Germline-derived CDR1 and CDR2 are SGHRS and YFSETQ. V dropped 4 bases and J dropped 8; count of bases not matched to a gene: 3. CDR3: CASSEGQGGTQYF. Written as DNA, the CDR3 is TGCGCCAGCAGCGAGGGACAGGGGGGTACGCAGTATTTT.

The V and J genes are TRBV2 and TRBJ2-5, with D tentatively TRBD1 (6 bases). Looked up from germline, CDR1 is SNHLY and CDR2 is FYNNEI. The CDR3 totals 14 residues. Deletions cut 2 bases from V and 4 bases from J, with 11 bases between. The DNA for the CDR3 is TGTGCCAGCAGTGAATCGGTCAGGGGAGAGACCCAGTACTTC. Protein: CASSESVRGETQYF.

The V call is TRBV6-1, the J call TRBJ1-3, with 7 positions matching TRBD1. CDR1 is MNHNS and CDR2 is SASEGT in the germline V gene. This CDR3 has 15 residues. V shed 2 bases, J shed 6 bases, and the junction held 7 bases outside the gene matches. The CDR3 DNA reads TGTGCCAGCAGTGAATCCCCGGGACAGATAAACACCATATATTTT. Its translation is CASSESPGQINTIYF.

V is TRBV19 and J is TRBJ2-7; no firm D call. Germline-derived CDR1 and CDR2 are LNHDA and SQIVND (reference sequence). The ends were cut back, 7 bases at V and 5 bases at J, with 18 bases in the middle. This CDR3 has 14 amino acids. The CDR3 spells CASTSLGSANEQYF. The CDR3, as DNA: TGTGCCAGTACCTCACTCGGGTCGGCAAACGAGCAGTACTTC.

This clone was seen just once. This rearrangement joins TRBV3-1 (or the pseudogene TRBV3-2) to TRBJ2-3; no reliable D call. Germline V gene lookup returns CDR1 LGHDT and CDR2 YNNKEL (reference sequence). V dropped 1 base and J dropped 2 bases, with 7 bases sitting between them. This CDR3 has 14 amino acids. This chain's CDR3 is CASSQVRHTDTQYF. DNA of the CDR3: TGTGCCAGCAGCCAAGTCAGACACACAGATACGCAGTATTTT.

This clone appeared a single time. The chain couples TRBV6-1 to TRBJ2-7; 7 bases match TRBD2. Germline CDR1 is MNHNS and CDR2 is SASEGT. V shed 4 bases, J shed 3 bases, and the junction held 15 bases outside the gene matches. This CDR3 is built from 17 residues. For the CDR3, the DNA is TGTGCCAGCAGTGTTTCTAGCGGTGGAGGAGGGAACTACGAGCAGTACTTC. The encoded protein is CASSVSSGGGGNYEQYF.

This clone was picked up a small number of times. The rearrangement joins TRBV4-1 to TRBJ2-7; 7 bases map to TRBD1. CDR3 length equals 15 residues. CDR1 MGHRA and CDR2 YSYEKL come from the germline V gene. V was pared by 3 bases and J by 0 bases, with 5 bases of the junction left unmatched. The CDR3 nucleotides are TGCGCCAGCAGCCAGCCGGGACAGAGCTCCTACGAGCAGTACTTC. Amino acids: CASSQPGQSSYEQYF.

This clone was seen just once. The V gene is TRBV29-1, the J gene TRBJ2-5; 9 bases line up with TRBD1. After removal of 6 bases from V and 6 bases from J, the junction contained 2 bases not matched to a gene. The CDR3 is made up of 11 amino acids. Germline CDR1 and CDR2: SQVTM and ANQGSEA. The CDR3 spells CSVDRGKTQYF. The CDR3, as DNA: TGCAGCGTAGACAGGGGGAAGACCCAGTACTTC.

The chain employs TRBV5-1 and TRBJ2-7, with 15 bases matching TRBD2. Unmatched junction bases numbered 9, after V lost 5 bases and J lost 9 bases. CDR1 is SGHRS and CDR2 is YFSETQ in the germline V gene. There are 15 residues in the CDR3. This CDR3 is CASRNGTSGRISQYF. The CDR3 nucleotides read TGCGCCAGCAGGAACGGGACTAGCGGGAGGATTTCGCAGTACTTC.

The chain carries TRBV6-1 and TRBJ2-7; possibly TRBD2 for D (5 bases). The CDR3 sequence is 14 residues long. V was cut by 0 bases and J by 0 bases, with 6 bases left in between. Germline V gene sequence: CDR1 MNHNS, CDR2 SASEGT. CDR3: CASSEATSSYEQYF. The CDR3 nucleotides are TGTGCCAGCAGTGAAGCTACTAGCTCCTACGAGCAGTACTTC.